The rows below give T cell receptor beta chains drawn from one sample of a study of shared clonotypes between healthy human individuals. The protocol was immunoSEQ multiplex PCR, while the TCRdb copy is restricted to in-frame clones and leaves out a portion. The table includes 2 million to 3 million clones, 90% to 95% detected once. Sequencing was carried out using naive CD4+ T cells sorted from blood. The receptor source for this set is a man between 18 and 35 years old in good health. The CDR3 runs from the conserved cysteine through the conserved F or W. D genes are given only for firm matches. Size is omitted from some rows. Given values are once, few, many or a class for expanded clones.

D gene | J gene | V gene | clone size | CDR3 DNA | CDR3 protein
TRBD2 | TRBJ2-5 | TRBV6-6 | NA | TGTGCCAGCAGCTCGACTAGCGGGGGCCAAGAGACCCAGTACTTC | CASSSTSGGQETQYF
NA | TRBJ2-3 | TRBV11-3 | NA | TGTGCCAGCAGCACAGGGGCGGGACTATACACAGATACGCAGTATTTT | CASSTGAGLYTDTQYF
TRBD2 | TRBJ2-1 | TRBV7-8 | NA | TGTGCCAGCATAGCGGGAGGTTTCAATGAGCAGTTCTTC | CASIAGGFNEQFF
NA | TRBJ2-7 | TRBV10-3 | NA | TGTGCCATCTCGGGCGGGGGACAAGCCACGCGCGAGCAGTACTTC | CAISGGGQATREQYF
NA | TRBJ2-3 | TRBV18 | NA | TGTGCCAGCTCACCACCGGGACGAGCCACAGATACGCAGTATTTT | CASSPPGRATDTQYF
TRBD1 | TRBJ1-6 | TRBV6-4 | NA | TGTGCCAGCAGTGACTCAGGGGGCAGGGGGCGGCGAACGCCCCTCCACTTT | CASSDSGGRGRRTPLHF
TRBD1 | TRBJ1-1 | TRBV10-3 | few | TGTGCCATCAGCCCGGGACAGGGGGCTTACACTGAAGCTTTCTTT | CAISPGQGAYTEAFF
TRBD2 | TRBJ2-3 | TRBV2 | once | TGTGCCAGCAGTGAGAGCGGGACGCGCACAGATACGCAGTATTTT | CASSESGTRTDTQYF
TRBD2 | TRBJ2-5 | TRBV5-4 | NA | TGTGCCAGCAGCCCACCTCGACTAGCGGGAGAAGAGACCCAGTACTTC | CASSPPRLAGEETQYF
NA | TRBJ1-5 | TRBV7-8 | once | TGTGCCAGCAGCCGAGGTGACAATCAGCCCCAGCATTTT | CASSRGDNQPQHF
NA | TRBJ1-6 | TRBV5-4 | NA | TGTGCCAGCAGCATACAGGGAGCTAATTCACCCCTCCACTTT | CASSIQGANSPLHF
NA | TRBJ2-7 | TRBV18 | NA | TGTGCCAGCTCATCGAACCAAATCTTGGGCGAGCAGTACTTC | CASSSNQILGEQYF
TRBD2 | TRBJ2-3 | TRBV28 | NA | TGTGCCAGCAGCCCCGCGGGACTAGCGGGAGGGCGGAGCACAGATACGCAGTATTTT | CASSPAGLAGGRSTDTQYF
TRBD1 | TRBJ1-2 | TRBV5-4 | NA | TGTGCCAGCAGCGTTCCGGGACAGGGGGGTGATGGCTACACCTTC | CASSVPGQGGDGYTF
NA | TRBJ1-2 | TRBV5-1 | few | TGCGCCAGCAGCCAACAGGCAGTCGGCGCTAACTATGGCTACACCTTC | CASSQQAVGANYGYTF
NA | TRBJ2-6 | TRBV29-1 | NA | TGCAGCGTTGATATCTCTGGGGCCAACGTCCTGACTTTC | CSVDISGANVLTF
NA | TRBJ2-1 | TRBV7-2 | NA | TGTGCCAGCAGCGTAAGCGGAGCCTCCTACAATGAGCAGTTCTTC | CASSVSGASYNEQFF
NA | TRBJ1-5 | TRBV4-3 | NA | TGCGCCAGCAGCCAAGAGGTCGGTCAGCCCCAGCATTTT | CASSQEVGQPQHF
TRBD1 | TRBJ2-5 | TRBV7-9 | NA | TGTGCCAGCAGCTCGACCGGGACAGGGCAAGAGACCCAGTACTTC | CASSSTGTGQETQYF
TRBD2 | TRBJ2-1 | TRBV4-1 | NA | TGCGCCAGCAGCCAAGATGTTGCGGGGGGGTATTACAATGAGCAGTTCTTC | CASSQDVAGGYYNEQFF
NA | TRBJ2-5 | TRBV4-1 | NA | TGCGCCAGCAGCCAAGAAAGGGGACTCGGGGGGCGCATAGAGACCCAGTACTTC | CASSQERGLGGRIETQYF
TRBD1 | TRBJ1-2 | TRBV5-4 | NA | TGTGCCAGCAGCCAGCCAGGGGGGTCCGATGGCTACACCTTC | CASSQPGGSDGYTF
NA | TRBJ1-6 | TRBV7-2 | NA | TGTGCCAGCAGCTTACCAGCGGGACCGCCCCTCCACTTT | CASSLPAGPPLHF
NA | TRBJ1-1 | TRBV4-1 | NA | TGCGCCAGCAGCCAAGTCACAGGGAGGACTGAAGCTTTCTTT | CASSQVTGRTEAFF
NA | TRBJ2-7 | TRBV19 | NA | TGTGCCAGCTCCTGGCGGCAGGGCGCGTACGAGCAGTACTTC | CASSWRQGAYEQYF
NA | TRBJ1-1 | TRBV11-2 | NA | TGTGCCAGCAGCTTAGATATTAGGGACACTGAAGCTTTCTTT | CASSLDIRDTEAFF
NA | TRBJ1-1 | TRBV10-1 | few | TGCGCCAGCAGTGAAGGGACCAGAGGGGAAGCTTTCTTT | CASSEGTRGEAFF
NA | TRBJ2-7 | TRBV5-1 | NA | TGCGCCAGCAGCTTGGTTCCGCAAGCCTCCTACGAGCAGTACTTC | CASSLVPQASYEQYF
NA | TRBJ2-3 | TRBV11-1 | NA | TGTGCCAGCAGCTTAGGGAACGGAGGGATGGGGACAGATACGCAGTATTTT | CASSLGNGGMGTDTQYF
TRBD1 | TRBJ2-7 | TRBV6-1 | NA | TGTGCCAGCAGTCCTTGGACAGGCTTAGCCTACGAGCAGTACTTC | CASSPWTGLAYEQYF
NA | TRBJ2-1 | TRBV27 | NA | TGTGCCAGCAGCCTAGACCGGATCTCAGCGCGAAACAATGAGCAGTTCTTC | CASSLDRISARNNEQFF
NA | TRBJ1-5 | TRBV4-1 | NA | TGCGCCAGCAGCCAACAGGGCAATCAGCCCCAGCATTTT | CASSQQGNQPQHF
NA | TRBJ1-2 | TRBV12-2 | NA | TGTGCAAGTCGCTTAGGGCAGGGTGGCTATGGCTACACCTTC | CASRLGQGGYGYTF
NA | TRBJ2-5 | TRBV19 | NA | TGTGCCAGTAAGGCGGTTCATCAAGAGACCCAGTACTTC | CASKAVHQETQYF
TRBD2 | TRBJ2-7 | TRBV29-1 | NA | TGCAGCGTGCTCCATGGACTAGCGGGATACTACGAGCAGTACTTC | CSVLHGLAGYYEQYF
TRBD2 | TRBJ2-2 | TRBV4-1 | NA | TGCGCCAGCAGCCAAGAGGCTAGCGGGAGATCAACCGGGGAGCTGTTTTTT | CASSQEASGRSTGELFF
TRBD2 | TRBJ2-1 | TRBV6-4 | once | TGTGCCAGCAGTGCGGGCATAGCGGGAGCCTACAATGAGCAGTTCTTC | CASSAGIAGAYNEQFF
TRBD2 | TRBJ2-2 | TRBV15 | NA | TGTGCCACCAGCAGAGATTTTGGGCTAGCGGGAGGGCCGGACGGGGAGCTGTTTTTT | CATSRDFGLAGGPDGELFF
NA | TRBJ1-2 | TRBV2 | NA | TGTGCCAGCAGTGAAGCCACAGGGTATGGCTACACCTTC | CASSEATGYGYTF
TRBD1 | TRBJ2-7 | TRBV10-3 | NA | TGTGCCATCAGTGAGCCCGGGACAGCCTCCTACGAGCAGTACTTC | CAISEPGTASYEQYF
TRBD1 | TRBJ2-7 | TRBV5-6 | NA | TGTGCCAGCAGCTTGGGGGCCCGGGACAGCGCGTCCTACGAGCAGTACTTC | CASSLGARDSASYEQYF
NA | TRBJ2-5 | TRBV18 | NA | TGTGCCGGCTCACCTTACTCCAGGGACCAGTTGGCCTACGAGCAGAACTTC | CAGSPYSRDQLAYEQNF
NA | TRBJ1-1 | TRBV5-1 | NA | TGCGCCAGCAGCTCCCTCGGCAGGGGTAGCACTGAAGCTTTCTTT | CASSSLGRGSTEAFF
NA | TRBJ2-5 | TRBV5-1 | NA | TGCGCCAGCATCAGCCCCACAGGGCCGCCCCAAGAGACCCAGTACTTC | CASISPTGPPQETQYF
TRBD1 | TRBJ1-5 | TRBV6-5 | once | TGTGCCAGCAGCCTAGACAGGGGCTGGCCCCAGCATTTT | CASSLDRGWPQHF
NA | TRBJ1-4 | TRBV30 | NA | TGTGCCGGGGCTCCCGGCGGTGAAAAACTGTTTTTT | CAGAPGGEKLFF
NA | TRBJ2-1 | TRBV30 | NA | TGTGCCTGGAACCGGGGGTTTAGCTCCTACAATGAGCAGTTCTTC | CAWNRGFSSYNEQFF
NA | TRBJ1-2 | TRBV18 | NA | TGTGCCAGCTCACCTCCCGGGACGGGCTATGGCTACACCTTC | CASSPPGTGYGYTF
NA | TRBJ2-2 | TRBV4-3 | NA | TGCGCCAGCAGCCAAAAGTTTCTGCAGGCCGGGGGCACCGGGGAGCTGTTTTTT | CASSQKFLQAGGTGELFF
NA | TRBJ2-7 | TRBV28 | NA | TGTGCCAGCCACAGGGGGGGTACGACTTACGAGCAGTACTTC | CASHRGGTTYEQYF